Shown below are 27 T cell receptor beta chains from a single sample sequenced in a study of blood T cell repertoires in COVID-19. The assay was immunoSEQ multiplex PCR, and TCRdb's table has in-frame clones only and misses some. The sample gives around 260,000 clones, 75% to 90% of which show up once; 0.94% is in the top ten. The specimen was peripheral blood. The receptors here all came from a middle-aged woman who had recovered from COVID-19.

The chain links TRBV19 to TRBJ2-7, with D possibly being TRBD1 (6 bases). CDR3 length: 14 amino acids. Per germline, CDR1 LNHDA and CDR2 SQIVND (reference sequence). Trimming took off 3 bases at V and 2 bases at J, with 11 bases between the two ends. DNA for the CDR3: TGTGCCAGTAGTATCGAACAGGGCCCCTACGAGCAGTACTTC. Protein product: CASSIEQGPYEQYF.

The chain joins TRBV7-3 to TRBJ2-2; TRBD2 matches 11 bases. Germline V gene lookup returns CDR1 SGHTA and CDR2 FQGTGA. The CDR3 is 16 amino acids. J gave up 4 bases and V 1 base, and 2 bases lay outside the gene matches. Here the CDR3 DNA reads TGTGCCAGCAGCTTAAATCTAGCGGGAGGCACCGGGGAGCTGTTTTTT. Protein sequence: CASSLNLAGGTGELFF.

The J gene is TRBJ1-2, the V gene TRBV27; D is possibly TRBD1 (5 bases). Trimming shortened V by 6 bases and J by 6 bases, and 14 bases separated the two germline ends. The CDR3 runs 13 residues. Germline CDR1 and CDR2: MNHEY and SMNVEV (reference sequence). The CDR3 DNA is TGTGCCAGCAGCTCTCGGGGGAGTAATGGCTACACCTTC. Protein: CASSSRGSNGYTF.

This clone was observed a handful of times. The CDR3 coding sequence is TGTGCCAGCAGCTTAGTCGAGGGGGGGATCTACGAGCAGTACTTC. The encoded protein is CASSLVEGGIYEQYF. V usage is TRBV7-2 and J usage is TRBJ2-7; possibly TRBD2 for D (7 bases). V was trimmed by 1 base and J by 3 bases, leaving 13 bases between them. The germline gives CDR1 SGHTA, CDR2 FQGNSA. The CDR3 loop spans 15 amino acids. Full variable domain (outside the CDR3, taken from reference TRBV7-2 and TRBJ2-7): GAGVSQSPSNKVTEKGKDVELRCDPISGHTALYWYRQSLGQGLEFLIYFQGNSAPDKSGLPSDRFSAERTGGSVSTLTIQRTQQEDSAVYLCASSLVEGGIYEQYFGPGTRLTVT.

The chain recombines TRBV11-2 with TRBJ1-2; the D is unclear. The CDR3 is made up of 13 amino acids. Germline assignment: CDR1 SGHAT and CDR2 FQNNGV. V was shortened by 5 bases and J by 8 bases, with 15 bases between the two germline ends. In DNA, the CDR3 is TGTGCCAGCAGCCCGTCCGTAGCGGTGGGCTACACCTTC. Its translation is CASSPSVAVGYTF.

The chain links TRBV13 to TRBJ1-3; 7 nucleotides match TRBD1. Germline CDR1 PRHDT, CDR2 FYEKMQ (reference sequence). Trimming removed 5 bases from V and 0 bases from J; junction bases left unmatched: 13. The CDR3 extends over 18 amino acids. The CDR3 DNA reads TGTGCCAGCAGCCCCAAACCGGGACAGACTCTCTCTGGAAACACCATATATTTT. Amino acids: CASSPKPGQTLSGNTIYF. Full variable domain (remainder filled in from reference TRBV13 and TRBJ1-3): AAGVIQSPRHLIKEKRETATLKCYPIPRHDTVYWYQQGPGQDPQFLISFYEKMQSDKGSIPDRFSAQQFSDYHSELNMSSLELGDSALYFCASSPKPGQTLSGNTIYFGEGSWLTVV.

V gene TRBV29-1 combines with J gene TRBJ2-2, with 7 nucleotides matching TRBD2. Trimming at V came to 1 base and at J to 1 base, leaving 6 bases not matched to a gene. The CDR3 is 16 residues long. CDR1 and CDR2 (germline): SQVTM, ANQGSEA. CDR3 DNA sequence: TGCAGCGTTGAAGTGCAGGGCGGGAGGAACACCGGGGAGCTGTTTTTT. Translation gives CSVEVQGGRNTGELFF.

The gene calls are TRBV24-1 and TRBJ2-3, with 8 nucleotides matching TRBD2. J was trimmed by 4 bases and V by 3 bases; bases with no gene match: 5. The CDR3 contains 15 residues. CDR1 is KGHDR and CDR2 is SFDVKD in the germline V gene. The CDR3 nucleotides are TGTGCCACCAGTGATCCGGGACTAGATGCAGATACGCAGTATTTT. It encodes CATSDPGLDADTQYF.

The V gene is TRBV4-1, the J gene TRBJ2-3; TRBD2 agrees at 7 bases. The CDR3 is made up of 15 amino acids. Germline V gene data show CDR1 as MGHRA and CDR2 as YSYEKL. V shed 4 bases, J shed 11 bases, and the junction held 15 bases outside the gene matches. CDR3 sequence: CASSPMNGGKVGQYF. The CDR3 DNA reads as TGCGCCAGCAGCCCGATGAACGGGGGGAAGGTTGGGCAGTATTTT.

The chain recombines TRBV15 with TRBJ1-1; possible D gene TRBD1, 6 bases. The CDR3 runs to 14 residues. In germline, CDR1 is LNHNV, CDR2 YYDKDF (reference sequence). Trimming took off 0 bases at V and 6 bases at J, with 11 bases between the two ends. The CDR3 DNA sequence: TGTGCCACCAGCAGAGATGGGCAGGGGTCTGAAGCTTTCTTT. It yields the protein CATSRDGQGSEAFF.

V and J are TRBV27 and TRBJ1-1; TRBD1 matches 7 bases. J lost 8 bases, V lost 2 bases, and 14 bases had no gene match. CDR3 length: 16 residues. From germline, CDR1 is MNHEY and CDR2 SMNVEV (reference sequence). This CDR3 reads CASSLRQDTNRGEAFF. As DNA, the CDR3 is TGTGCCAGCAGTTTACGGCAAGATACTAACAGGGGCGAAGCTTTCTTT.

CDR3: CASSRQGADGYTF. The CDR3 region has the DNA TGTGCCAGCAGCCGACAGGGGGCGGATGGCTACACCTTC. The V call is TRBV3-1 (or the pseudogene TRBV3-2), the J call TRBJ1-2; 10 nucleotides align to TRBD1. Germline CDR1 reads LGHDT; CDR2 reads YNNKEL (reference sequence). V lost 4 bases and J lost 6; bases outside the gene matches: 2. CDR3 length: 13 residues.

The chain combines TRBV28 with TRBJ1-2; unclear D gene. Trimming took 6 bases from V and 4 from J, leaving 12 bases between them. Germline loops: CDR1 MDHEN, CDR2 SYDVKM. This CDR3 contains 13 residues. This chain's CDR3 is CASSDNPVYGYTF. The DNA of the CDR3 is TGTGCCAGCAGCGACAACCCCGTCTATGGCTACACCTTC.

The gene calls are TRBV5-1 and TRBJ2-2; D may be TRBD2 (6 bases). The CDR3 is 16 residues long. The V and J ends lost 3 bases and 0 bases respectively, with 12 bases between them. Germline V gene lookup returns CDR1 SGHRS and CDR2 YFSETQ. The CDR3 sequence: CASSWGLDANTGELFF. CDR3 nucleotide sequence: TGCGCCAGCAGCTGGGGACTTGACGCGAACACCGGGGAGCTGTTTTTT.

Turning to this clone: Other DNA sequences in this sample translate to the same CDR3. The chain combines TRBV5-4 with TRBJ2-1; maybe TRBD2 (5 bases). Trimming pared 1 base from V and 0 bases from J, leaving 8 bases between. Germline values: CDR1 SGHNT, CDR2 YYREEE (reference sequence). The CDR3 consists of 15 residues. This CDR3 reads CASSLQGSSYNEQFF. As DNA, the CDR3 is TGTGCCAGCAGCTTGCAAGGGAGCTCCTACAATGAGCAGTTCTTC.

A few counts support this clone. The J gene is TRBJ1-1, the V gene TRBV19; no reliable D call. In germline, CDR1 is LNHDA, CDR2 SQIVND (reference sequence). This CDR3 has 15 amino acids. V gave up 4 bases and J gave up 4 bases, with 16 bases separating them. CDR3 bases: TGTGCCAGTAGTAATCAAGGACTGGGAGGCACTGAAGCTTTCTTT. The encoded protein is CASSNQGLGGTEAFF. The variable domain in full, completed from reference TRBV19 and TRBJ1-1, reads DGGITQSPKYLFRKEGQNVTLSCEQNLNHDAMYWYRQDPGQGLRLIYYSQIVNDFQKGDIAEGYSVSREKKESFPLTVTSAQKNPTAFYLCASSNQGLGGTEAFFGQGTRLTVV.

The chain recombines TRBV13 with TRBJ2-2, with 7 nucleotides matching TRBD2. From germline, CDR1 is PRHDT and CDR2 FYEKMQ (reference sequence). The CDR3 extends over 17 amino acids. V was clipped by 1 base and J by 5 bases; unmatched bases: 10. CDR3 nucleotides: TGTGCCAGCAGCTTAGCTTATGGGACTATCAGTACCGGGGAGCTGTTTTTT. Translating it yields CASSLAYGTISTGELFF.

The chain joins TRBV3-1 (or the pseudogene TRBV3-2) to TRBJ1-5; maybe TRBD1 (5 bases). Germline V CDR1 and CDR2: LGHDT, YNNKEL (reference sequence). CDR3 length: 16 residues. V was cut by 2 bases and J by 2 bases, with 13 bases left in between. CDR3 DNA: TGTGCCAGCAGCCAATTTGGAGGGGAGCGCAATCAGCCCCAGCATTTT. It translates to CASSQFGGERNQPQHF.

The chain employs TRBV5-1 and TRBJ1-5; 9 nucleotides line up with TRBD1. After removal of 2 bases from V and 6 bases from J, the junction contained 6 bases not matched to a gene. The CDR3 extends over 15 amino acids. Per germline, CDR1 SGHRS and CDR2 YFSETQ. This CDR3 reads CASSLGTGGGQPQHF. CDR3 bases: TGCGCCAGCAGCTTAGGAACAGGGGGCGGTCAGCCCCAGCATTTT.

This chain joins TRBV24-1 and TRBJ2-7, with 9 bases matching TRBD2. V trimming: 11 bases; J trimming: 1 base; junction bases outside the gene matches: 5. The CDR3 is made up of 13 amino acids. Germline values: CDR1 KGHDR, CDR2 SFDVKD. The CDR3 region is CAIQREASYEQYF. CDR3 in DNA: TGTGCCATCCAGCGGGAGGCTTCCTACGAGCAGTACTTC.

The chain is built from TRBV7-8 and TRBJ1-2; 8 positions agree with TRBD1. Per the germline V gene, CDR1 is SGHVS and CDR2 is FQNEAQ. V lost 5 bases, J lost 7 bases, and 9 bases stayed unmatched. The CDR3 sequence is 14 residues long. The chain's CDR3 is CASSKDRAGAGYTF. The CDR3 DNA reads TGTGCCAGCAGCAAGGACAGGGCAGGCGCTGGCTACACCTTC.

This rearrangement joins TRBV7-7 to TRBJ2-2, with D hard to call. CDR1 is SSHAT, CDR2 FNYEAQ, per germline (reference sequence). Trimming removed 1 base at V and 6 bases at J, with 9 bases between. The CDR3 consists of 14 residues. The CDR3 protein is CASSLDSLPGELFF. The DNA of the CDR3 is TGTGCCAGCAGCTTAGATTCCCTCCCCGGGGAGCTGTTTTTT.

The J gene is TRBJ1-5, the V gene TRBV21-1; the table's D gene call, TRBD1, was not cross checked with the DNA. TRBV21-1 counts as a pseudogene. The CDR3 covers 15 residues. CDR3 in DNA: TGTGCCAGCACCCCGGGACAGGGTAGGGGTCAGCCCCAGCATTTT. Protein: CASTPGQGRGQPQHF.

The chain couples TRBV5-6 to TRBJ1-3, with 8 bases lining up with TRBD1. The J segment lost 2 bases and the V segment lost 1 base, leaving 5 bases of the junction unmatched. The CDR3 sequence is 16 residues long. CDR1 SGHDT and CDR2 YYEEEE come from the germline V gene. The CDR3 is CASSLPGTGTGNTIYF. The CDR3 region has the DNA TGTGCCAGCAGCTTGCCCGGGACAGGCACTGGAAACACCATATATTTT.

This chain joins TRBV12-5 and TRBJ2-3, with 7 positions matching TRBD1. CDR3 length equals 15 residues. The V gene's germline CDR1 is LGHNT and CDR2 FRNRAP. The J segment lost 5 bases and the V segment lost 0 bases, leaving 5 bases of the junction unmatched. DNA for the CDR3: TGTGCTAGTGGTTTGGTACTAGGGGGCGAAGATACGCAGTATTTT. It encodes CASGLVLGGEDTQYF.

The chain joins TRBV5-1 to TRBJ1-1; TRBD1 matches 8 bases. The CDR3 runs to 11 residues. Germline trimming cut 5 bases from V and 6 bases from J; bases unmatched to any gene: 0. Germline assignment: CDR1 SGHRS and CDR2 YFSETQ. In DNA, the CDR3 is TGCGCCAGCAGACAGGGGGCTGAAGCTTTCTTT. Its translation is CASRQGAEAFF.

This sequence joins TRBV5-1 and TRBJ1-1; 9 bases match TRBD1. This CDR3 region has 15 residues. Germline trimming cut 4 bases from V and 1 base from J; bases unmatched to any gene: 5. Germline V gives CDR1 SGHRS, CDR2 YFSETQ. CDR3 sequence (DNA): TGCGCCAGCAGCCACCCGGGACAGGGGAACACTGAAGCTTTCTTT. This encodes CASSHPGQGNTEAFF.